The sequence of this T cell receptor (beta chain) was determined in a study of cytomegalovirus exposure and HLA in healthy donors. A multiplex PCR was run with 60 Vbeta primers and 13 Jbeta primers. Here immunoSEQ multiplex PCR was the method, and the copy in TCRdb shows in-frame clones only, minus some. The sample records roughly 100,000 clones, 66% being singletons. To note about this clone: Its specificity is not known.

The CDR3 spans 15 residues. Germline CDR1 SGDLS, CDR2 YYNGEE. Trimming cost V 4 bases and J 7 bases; bases outside gene matches: 10. Points from the study as a whole: In a later analysis, CMV-associated beta chains were mostly HLA-associated, it appeared. HLA alleles were associated with 17,000 or so TCR beta sequences in a later analysis at 0.05 false discovery rate.

The sequence was collected from a woman aged 45-59 years in good health and CMV-seronegative. Sequencing used PBMCs. The V call is TRBV9, the J call TRBJ2-1; 8 nucleotides agree with TRBD1. The CDR3 DNA reads as TGTGCCAGCAGCCTGACAGGGGTTAAGGGGAATGAGCAGTTCTTC. Its translation is CASSLTGVKGNEQFF.